This is a list of T cell receptor beta chains from one sample in a study of shared clonotypes between healthy human individuals. Method: immunoSEQ multiplex PCR; TCRdb's copy keeps in-frame clones and lacks some. The sample carries about 520,000 clones, roughly 80% recorded once. The sequencing input was PBMCs. These receptors were taken from a woman aged 40 to 50 in good health. Some clones in this sample may be carry-over from other donors' samples. Both conserved end residues are part of each CDR3. For some rows the clone size is stated as once, few or many, or as a class when expanded; others skip it.

TRBJ1-2	many	TRBV7-9	CASSPLGGEDGYTF
TRBJ2-2	few	TRBV11-2	CASSSWAGADGELFF
TRBJ2-5	many	TRBV6-1	CASTLDREWETQYF
TRBJ2-6	-	TRBV5-1	CASSFASGRTGANVLTF
TRBJ1-1	once	TRBV29-1	CSVGQVKNTEAFF
TRBJ2-7	-	TRBV29-1	CSVAEGAGEQYF
TRBJ2-1	-	TRBV29-1	CSVEVSLGEQFF
TRBJ2-7	many	TRBV7-2	CASSLFASGRWEQYF
TRBJ1-5	-	TRBV19	CASSLNREEGQPQHF
TRBJ1-3	few	TRBV28	CASKEGSVSSGNTIYF
TRBJ2-2	-	TRBV5-8	CASSLGDLSNTGELFF
TRBJ2-7	few	TRBV4-1	CASSQDTRDYEQYF
TRBJ2-3	-	TRBV7-6	CASSFASGTVTDTQYF
TRBJ2-1	once	TRBV14	CASSQEGRPYGEQFF
TRBJ1-5	once	TRBV5-6	CASSLAGSNQPQHF
TRBJ2-7	-	TRBV27	CASSSLQTGTGAYEQYF
TRBJ1-1	-	TRBV10-3	CAIRGQAGTEAFF
TRBJ1-4	few	TRBV5-1	CASSGQQLNEKLFF
TRBJ2-7	-	TRBV30	CAWTRPRTQSSYEQYF
TRBJ1-4	-	TRBV4-3	CASSQQQGGGEKLFF
TRBJ2-2	-	TRBV4-2	CASSQDRQTGELFF
TRBJ2-7	-	TRBV29-1	CNVGAVREPYEQYF
TRBJ2-7	-	TRBV6-6	CASSEGSGMTYEQYF
TRBJ2-3	-	TRBV27	CASSLSIGFTDTQYF
TRBJ1-1	-	TRBV5-5	CASSLSGRMNTEAFF
TRBJ1-3	-	TRBV27	CASSQTGAGNTIYF
TRBJ2-7	-	TRBV11-2	CASSLVEGIGAYEQYF
TRBJ2-5	-	TRBV10-1	CASSASGESFKNQETQYF
TRBJ1-1	once	TRBV18	CASSPLDRNTEAFF
TRBJ2-1	-	TRBV28	CASSPNRGSDYNEQFF
TRBJ2-1	-	TRBV2	CASSGGLVSYNEQFF
TRBJ1-1	-	TRBV30	CAWSVRGINTEASF
TRBJ1-1	-	TRBV7-3	CASSLSPVGGTEAFF
TRBJ2-3	-	TRBV30	CAWSVKGVADTQYF
TRBJ2-3	-	TRBV20-1	CSAMDTQYF
TRBJ2-6	-	TRBV28	CASSSGGGSGANVLTF
TRBJ2-2	-	TRBV6-4	CAKLGLAPNTGELFF
TRBJ2-5	-	TRBV5-1	CASSGPGQGVKTQYF
TRBJ2-2	-	TRBV9	CASSPRLAGDTGELFF
TRBJ2-3	few	TRBV2	CASRTGTLNTDTQYF
TRBJ2-1	few	TRBV27	CASSPTGGRPHHNEQFF
TRBJ2-7	many	TRBV18	CASSQDRVSEQYF
TRBJ1-1	-	TRBV2	CASQGYTEAFF
TRBJ1-5	-	TRBV6-4	CASSDSIGDSNQPQHF
TRBJ2-7	-	TRBV4-2	CASSQDLAGGTYEQYF
TRBJ1-2	-	TRBV28	CASSFPGVTLYGYTF
TRBJ1-3	-	TRBV6-6	CASSVGQQLSGNTIYF
TRBJ2-5	-	TRBV7-2	CASSVQTGGRETQYF
TRBJ2-1	-	TRBV30	CAWSVGDLSEQFF
TRBJ2-2	-	TRBV29-1	CSVAGTGGTGELFF
TRBJ2-3	once	TRBV28	CASGSGTSLDTQYF
TRBJ2-5	-	TRBV5-6	CASSLGGQETQYF
TRBJ2-7	many	TRBV19	CASSMSAAGRAEQYF
TRBJ2-3	-	TRBV27	CASSFGLAGGSDTQYF
TRBJ2-3	-	TRBV7-9	CASSPRTGDVTDTQYF
TRBJ2-7	-	TRBV5-1	CASSPREGGYEQYF
TRBJ2-1	-	TRBV2	CASSAMRTGNEQFF
-	-	TRBV18	CASRNPRGRSYYEQYF